Listed below are T cell receptor beta chains from one sample, sequenced in a study of blood T cell repertoires in COVID-19. Assay used: immunoSEQ multiplex PCR; TCRdb lists only in-frame clones, some missing. The data show 100,000 to 150,000 clones, 70% to 90% seen once. The specimen sequenced was peripheral blood. The receptors originated from a woman older than 75 with acute or convalescent COVID-19. The CDR3 runs from the conserved cysteine through the conserved F or W. D genes are given only for firm matches. The size field is filled for only some rows; it gives once, few, many or a size class.

d_call	cdr3_length	v_call	j_call	clone_size	cdr3_nt	cdr3_aa
TRBD1	14	TRBV7-2	TRBJ1-2	-	TGTGCCAGCAGCTTAGGAGGGACAGGGGGTGGCTACACCTTC	CASSLGGTGGGYTF
-	12	TRBV12-3/TRBV12-4	TRBJ1-2	-	TGTGCCAGCAGCGACCAGGGCTATGGCTACACCTTC	CASSDQGYGYTF
TRBD2	17	TRBV5-1	TRBJ2-1	-	TGCGCCAGCAGCTGGAGATCCGGGACTAGCGGGACCAATGAGCAGTTCTTC	CASSWRSGTSGTNEQFF
-	15	TRBV7-6	TRBJ1-6	-	TGTGCCAGCAGCTTAGCGGGCAGGGCGGGGTCACCCCTCCACTTT	CASSLAGRAGSPLHF
-	13	TRBV28	TRBJ1-2	-	TGTGCCATCCAGCGGCCCCCCTTCGATGGCTACACCTTC	CAIQRPPFDGYTF
-	14	TRBV2	TRBJ2-1	-	TGTGCCAGCAGATCAGGGGTAGCCTACAATGAGCAGTTCTTC	CASRSGVAYNEQFF
-	13	TRBV7-3	TRBJ2-1	-	TGTGCCAGCAGCAGGGGCGCGTACAATGAGCAGTTCTTC	CASSRGAYNEQFF
-	15	TRBV2	TRBJ1-1	-	TGTGCCAGCAGTGTCTTGAGAACAGGAAACACTGAAGCTTTCTTT	CASSVLRTGNTEAFF
-	15	TRBV28	TRBJ2-5	-	TGTGCCACCCTAGGGGTAGGGGGACACGGGGAGACCCAGTACTTC	CATLGVGGHGETQYF
-	10	TRBV29-1	TRBJ2-5	-	TGCAGCGTTGTAGAAGAGACCCAGTACTTC	CSVVEETQYF
-	15	TRBV10-3	TRBJ1-3	-	TGTGCCATCAGTGAGAGAGGGGGTCGGGGAAACACCATATATTTT	CAISERGGRGNTIYF
-	13	TRBV7-2	TRBJ2-7	-	TGTGCCAGCAGCTTAGGTCGAGACTACGAGCAGTACTTC	CASSLGRDYEQYF
TRBD1	15	TRBV24-1	TRBJ2-1	few	TGTGCCACCAGTGACACCGGGACAGTTTACAATGAGCAGTTCTTC	CATSDTGTVYNEQFF
-	12	TRBV11-2	TRBJ2-1	once	TGTGCCAGCAGCCTTAGGGGGGGTGAGCAGTTCTTC	CASSLRGGEQFF
TRBD2	15	TRBV9	TRBJ2-7	once	TGTGCCAGCAGCCTTAGCGGGGAAAGCTCCTACGAGCAGTACTTC	CASSLSGESSYEQYF
-	16	TRBV6-2/TRBV6-3	TRBJ1-6	-	TGTGCCAGCAGTCGTTCCAGAGGGTCCTATAATTCACCCCTCCACTTT	CASSRSRGSYNSPLHF
-	17	TRBV11-2	TRBJ2-7	-	TGTGCCAGCAGCTTACGAGGACAAACAACCCAAGGTTACGAGCAGTACTTC	CASSLRGQTTQGYEQYF
-	14	TRBV7-9	TRBJ1-5	-	TGTGCCAGCAGCTTAGAGGGGAGCAATCAGCCCCAGCATTTT	CASSLEGSNQPQHF
TRBD2	16	TRBV3-1/TRBV3-2	TRBJ2-5	once	TGTGCCAGCAGCCTGACCGGACTAGCAATACAAGAGACCCAGTACTTC	CASSLTGLAIQETQYF
-	16	TRBV5-1	TRBJ1-3	-	TGCGCCAGCAGCCGTGCCCCCGGGGAGCCTGGAAACACCATATATTTT	CASSRAPGEPGNTIYF
TRBD2	16	TRBV3-1/TRBV3-2	TRBJ2-3	-	TGTGCCAGCAGCCACTGGCCGCGGGGGGAGGTAGATACGCAGTATTTT	CASSHWPRGEVDTQYF
-	15	TRBV19	TRBJ1-2	-	TGTGCCAGTAGTATCCAGGCCAGCAAGACCTATGGCTACACCTTC	CASSIQASKTYGYTF
TRBD1	19	TRBV6-2/TRBV6-3	TRBJ1-2	-	TGTGCCAGCAGTTACTCGAGAGGGACAGCTACGGCTATGGGCTATGGCTACACCTTC	CASSYSRGTATAMGYGYTF
-	15	TRBV9	TRBJ2-6	-	TGTGCCAGCAGCTTCCTCGGGGCTGGGGCCAACGTCCTGACTTTC	CASSFLGAGANVLTF
-	13	TRBV12-3/TRBV12-4	TRBJ2-5	-	TGTGCCAGCAGTCCGGGTCACCAAGAGACCCAGTACTTC	CASSPGHQETQYF
TRBD1	14	TRBV2	TRBJ1-6	few	TGTGCCAGCAGACTCGACAGGGGAACTTCACCCCTCCACTTT	CASRLDRGTSPLHF
-	13	TRBV19	TRBJ2-7	-	TGTGCCAGTAGTATAGAAGCGGGTTACGAGCAGTACTTC	CASSIEAGYEQYF
TRBD1	16	TRBV4-1	TRBJ1-2	once	TGCGCCAGCAGCCAAATAATAGCGACAGGGGCGTATGGCTACACCTTC	CASSQIIATGAYGYTF
TRBD1	14	TRBV6-2/TRBV6-3	TRBJ1-4	few	TGTGCCAGCAGTTACCAGGGGGCCTCTGAAAAACTGTTTTTT	CASSYQGASEKLFF
-	14	TRBV2	TRBJ1-6	-	TGTGCCAGGGGAACAGGGACCTATAATTCACCCCTCCACTTT	CARGTGTYNSPLHF
TRBD2	16	TRBV28	TRBJ2-1	-	TGTGCCAGCAGTCATGGGCTAGCGGGAGTTAAGGGTGAGCAGTTCTTC	CASSHGLAGVKGEQFF
-	15	TRBV5-1	TRBJ2-2	-	TGCGCCAGCAGCCTATGGGCCGGGAACACCGGGGAGCTGTTTTTT	CASSLWAGNTGELFF
TRBD2	18	TRBV5-1	TRBJ2-5	-	TGCGCCAGCAGCGGGACCGGGACTAGCGGGGGGGCTGGGGAGACCCAGTACTTC	CASSGTGTSGGAGETQYF
TRBD2	15	TRBV5-4	TRBJ2-3	-	TGTGCCAGCAGCTTTAAGCGGGGTGTTACAGATACGCAGTATTTT	CASSFKRGVTDTQYF
-	13	TRBV5-4	TRBJ2-5	once	TGTGCCAGCAGCTTAGCAGGGGTAGAGACCCAGTACTTC	CASSLAGVETQYF
-	15	TRBV5-4	TRBJ2-6	-	TGTGCCAGCAGCAGCACAGGGTCCGGGGCCAACGTCCTGACTTTC	CASSSTGSGANVLTF
TRBD1	13	TRBV12-3/TRBV12-4	TRBJ1-1	-	TGTGCCAGTTACAGGGGCCAGAACACTGAAGCTTTCTTT	CASYRGQNTEAFF
TRBD2	16	TRBV4-1	TRBJ2-2	-	TGCGCCAGCAGCCAAGATCGGACGGGGGGGCTTAAGGAGCTGTTTTTT	CASSQDRTGGLKELFF
-	13	TRBV19	TRBJ1-2	-	TGTGCCAGTAGTATAGACTACAGGGCTGGCTACACCTTC	CASSIDYRAGYTF
-	14	TRBV2	TRBJ1-1	-	TGTGCCAGCAGTGTTCGGGTGGGGAACACTGAAGCTTTCTTT	CASSVRVGNTEAFF
-	14	TRBV7-9	TRBJ2-3	-	TGTGCCAGCAGCTTACGGGGGGCACCGCCTCAGCAGTATTTT	CASSLRGAPPQQYF
TRBD2	18	TRBV5-4	TRBJ2-3	-	TGTGCCAGCAGCCTCGGGGGGAAGACTAGCGGATACACAGATACGCAGTATTTT	CASSLGGKTSGYTDTQYF
TRBD1	14	TRBV5-1	TRBJ1-3	-	TGCGCCAGCAGTCCGGGACAGGGTGGAAACACCATATATTTT	CASSPGQGGNTIYF
-	15	TRBV28	TRBJ1-6	few	TGTGCCAGCAGTTTAAAACAGGCTAATAATTCACCCCTCCACTTT	CASSLKQANNSPLHF
-	14	TRBV19	TRBJ1-2	-	TGTGCCAGTGGGTCGGCAGGCCACCCCTATGGCTACACCTTC	CASGSAGHPYGYTF